Here is one T cell receptor (beta chain) with its context. V dropped 7 bases and J dropped 6; count of bases not matched to a gene: 8. The germline gives CDR1 SGHNT, CDR2 YENEEA. The CDR3 has 14 residues. The data stem from a study of blood T cell repertoires in COVID-19. For the study at large: Sites across the United States, Italy and Spain contributed samples from acute and convalescent COVID-19.

Here immunoSEQ multiplex PCR was the method, and the copy in TCRdb shows in-frame clones only, minus some. Among over 250,000 clones listed, roughly 80% were seen once. The V and J genes are TRBV11-3 and TRBJ2-2; 7 nucleotides match TRBD1. The sequencing input was peripheral blood. The sequence derives from a woman between 50 and 59 years old who had recovered from COVID-19. DNA of the CDR3: TGTGCCAGCACCCAGACAGGGCGGGCCGGGGAGCTGTTTTTT. Amino acid sequence: CASTQTGRAGELFF. Combining the CDR3 with reference TRBV11-3 and TRBJ2-2 gives the whole variable domain EAGVVQSPRYKIIEKKQPVAFWCNPISGHNTLYWYLQNLGQGPELLIRYENEEAVDDSQLPKDRFSAERLKGVDSTLKIQPAELGDSAVYLCASTQTGRAGELFFGEGSRLTVL.